Following are 11 T cell receptor beta chains from one sample sequenced in a study of beta chain features in type 1 diabetes. The authors reverse transcribed all of the isolated RNA, so sequencing captured expressed TCRB transcripts. Here immunoSEQ multiplex PCR was the method, and the copy in TCRdb shows in-frame clones only, minus some. The data show about 230,000 clones, roughly 9.6% seen once. Sequencing was carried out using naive CD4+ T cells from blood. The receptors come from a woman aged 18 to 35 in good health.

V usage is TRBV11-2 and J usage is TRBJ2-1; 9 bases match TRBD1. The junction had 5 bases not matched to a gene; V was cut back by 4 bases and J by 7 bases. The CDR3 covers 14 residues. Germline assignment: CDR1 SGHAT and CDR2 FQNNGV. For the CDR3, the DNA is TGTGCCAGCAGCTCACAGGGGGCTCTGAATGAGCAGTTCTTC. It codes for CASSSQGALNEQFF. The full variable domain, completed using reference TRBV11-2 and TRBJ2-1, is EAGVAQSPRYKIIEKRQSVAFWCNPISGHATLYWYQQILGQGPKLLIQFQNNGVVDDSQLPKDRFSAERLKGVDSTLKIQPAKLEDSAVYLCASSSQGALNEQFFGPGTRLTVL.

The V and J genes are TRBV27 and TRBJ1-2, with 8 bases that match TRBD1. In germline, CDR1 is MNHEY, CDR2 SMNVEV (reference sequence). V lost 6 bases, J lost 7 bases, and 7 bases stayed unmatched. CDR3 size: 13 residues. CDR3 coding DNA: TGTGCCAGCAGACCAGGGGGCTCGGGTGGCTACACCTTC. Its translation is CASRPGGSGGYTF.

This chain joins TRBV30 and TRBJ1-5; perhaps TRBD1 as D (6 bases). Deletions cut 2 bases from V and 1 base from J, with 12 bases between. The CDR3 is 15 residues long. Per the germline V gene, CDR1 is GTSNPN and CDR2 is SVGIG (reference sequence). The CDR3 coding sequence is TGTGCCTGGAGTAAGAGGGGGACGAGCAATCAGCCCCAGCATTTT. Its protein product is CAWSKRGTSNQPQHF.

This chain links TRBV7-2 with TRBJ1-2, with no clear D. Deletions cut 2 bases from V and 6 bases from J, with 16 bases between. CDR3 length: 15 residues. Germline CDR1 reads SGHTA; CDR2 reads FQGNSA. CDR3 in DNA: TGTGCCAGCAGCTTATATCCGGCGCGCGGAGATGGCTACACCTTC. Amino acid sequence: CASSLYPARGDGYTF.

On this clone: The junction differs from germline at one of its ends, possibly a read error. V usage is TRBV4-1 and J usage is TRBJ2-5, with TRBD2 as a possible D gene (6 bases). From germline, CDR1 is MGHRA and CDR2 YSYEKL. The CDR3 sequence is 15 residues long. The CDR3 sequence is CASSQGGVRGETQYF. CDR3 nucleotides: TGTGCCAGCAGCCAAGGCGGGGTGCGTGGAGAGACCCAGTACTTC.

The table lists this clone with a few counts. The chain carries TRBV2 and TRBJ2-1, with TRBD1 identical over 10 bases. Trimming took 7 bases from V and 4 from J; bases not matched to a gene: 4. CDR3 length equals 14 residues. The germline gives CDR1 SNHLY, CDR2 FYNNEI. Here the CDR3 DNA reads TGTGCCAGCATCCGACAGGGGGCTTACAATGAGCAGTTCTTC. Its translation: CASIRQGAYNEQFF.

The rearrangement uses TRBV20-1 and TRBJ2-5; maybe TRBD1 (5 bases). Germline CDR1 and CDR2: DFQATT and SNEGSKA (reference sequence). The V and J ends lost 5 bases and 3 bases respectively, with 7 bases between them. This CDR3 contains 11 residues. This CDR3 is CSAEDKETQYF. The CDR3 DNA reads as TGCAGTGCTGAGGACAAAGAGACCCAGTACTTC.

This clone has more than one count but fewer than ten. The chain employs TRBV5-4 and TRBJ2-3, with D tentatively TRBD2 (5 bases). V dropped 0 bases and J dropped 1 base, with 9 bases sitting between them. The CDR3 runs to 15 residues. Germline V gene data show CDR1 as SGHNT and CDR2 as YYREEE (reference sequence). The CDR3 DNA reads TGTGCCAGCAGCTTGGACGGGCGGGGCACAGATACGCAGTATTTT. Encoded protein: CASSLDGRGTDTQYF.

The rearrangement uses TRBV6-1 and TRBJ2-2; D possibly corresponds to TRBD2 (5 bases). Deletions cut 6 bases from V and 7 bases from J, with 12 bases between. CDR1 MNHNS and CDR2 SASEGT come from the germline V gene. This CDR3 spans 13 amino acids. The CDR3 spells CASSPGVYGELFF. CDR3 coding DNA: TGTGCCAGCAGCCCCGGGGTATACGGGGAGCTGTTTTTT.

This clone has just a few counts. The J gene is TRBJ2-3, the V gene TRBV13; 9 positions match TRBD2. V shed 4 bases and J 0 bases; nucleotides not matched to a gene: 11. Germline CDR1 is PRHDT and CDR2 is FYEKMQ (reference sequence). The CDR3 length is 18 residues. This chain's CDR3 is CASSSGWSGRSSTDTQYF. CDR3 coding DNA: TGTGCCAGCAGCTCAGGGTGGAGCGGGAGGTCTAGCACAGATACGCAGTATTTT. The whole variable domain, remainder taken from reference TRBV13 and TRBJ2-3, is AAGVIQSPRHLIKEKRETATLKCYPIPRHDTVYWYQQGPGQDPQFLISFYEKMQSDKGSIPDRFSAQQFSDYHSELNMSSLELGDSALYFCASSSGWSGRSSTDTQYFGPGTRLTVL.

The chain uses TRBV5-4 and TRBJ1-2; 10 bases align to TRBD1. The CDR3 has 15 amino acids. V gave up 5 bases and J gave up 8 bases; unmatched junction bases: 12. Germline loops: CDR1 SGHNT, CDR2 YYREEE (reference sequence). CDR3 sequence (DNA): TGTGCCAGCAGTTTCTTCGTTGGGACAGGGGTCGGCTACACCTTC. It yields the protein CASSFFVGTGVGYTF.